The 19 T cell receptor beta chains below come from one sample, sequenced in a study of T-cell reconstitution after alpha-beta-depleted transplantation in children. The authors prepared the TCRbeta library with unique molecular identifiers. TCRdb redid the calling of the PCR reads with MiXCR, one entry per CDR3 protein. In the table there are approximately 400,000 distinct CDR3 sequences, roughly 11% of which are singletons. The sequences come from PBMCs from the stem cell graft donor, collected from the stem cell graft. The origin of the receptors is a human donor who donated a stem cell graft to a child with acute myeloid leukemia.

The chain couples TRBV6-5 to TRBJ2-5, with D perhaps matching TRBD2 (6 bases). Trimming stripped 0 bases from V and 2 bases from J, with 10 bases between. The CDR3 loop spans 15 amino acids. CDR1 and CDR2 (germline): MNHEY, SVGAGI. CDR3 loop: CASSYSRTNQETQYF. The CDR3 DNA reads as TGTGCCAGCAGTTACTCAAGGACTAATCAAGAGACCCAGTACTTC.

In its sample, this clonotype was seen a few times. The V and J genes are TRBV6-5 and TRBJ1-4; D is perhaps TRBD1 (6 bases). Germline-derived CDR1 and CDR2 are MNHEY and SVGAGI. V lost 2 bases and J lost 5, with 9 bases in between. The CDR3 spans 14 residues. The chain's CDR3 is CASSYGTSNEKLFF. CDR3 in DNA: TGTGCCAGCAGTTACGGGACAAGCAATGAAAAACTGTTTTTT.

The chain employs TRBV5-1 and TRBJ2-5, with D possibly matching TRBD1 (5 bases). The CDR3 has 13 amino acids. Germline lookup yields CDR1 SGHRS and CDR2 YFSETQ. V lost 4 bases and J 7 bases, leaving 14 bases between the germline ends. Here the CDR3 DNA reads TGCGCCAGCAGCGCGGACAACTCGGGGACCCAGTACTTC. It encodes CASSADNSGTQYF.

This clonotype has a handful of counts. The genes are TRBV29-1 and TRBJ2-3, with D perhaps matching TRBD1 or TRBD2 (5 bases each). This CDR3 contains 16 residues. Trimming shortened V by 1 base and J by 2 bases, and 16 bases separated the two germline ends. From germline, CDR1 is SQVTM and CDR2 ANQGSEA. CDR3 DNA sequence: TGCAGCGTTGAAGGGGACCCAAGCGGTTTCACAGATACGCAGTATTTT. Its protein product is CSVEGDPSGFTDTQYF.

The chain joins TRBV7-2 to TRBJ2-1; perhaps TRBD2 as D (5 bases). CDR1 is SGHTA and CDR2 is FQGNSA in the germline V gene. The CDR3 has 16 amino acids. The ends were cut back, 0 bases at V and 15 bases at J, with 24 bases in the middle. The chain's CDR3 is CASSLAGVGGRPKPFF. For the CDR3, the DNA is TGTGCCAGCAGCTTAGCAGGAGTGGGCGGGCGGCCAAAACCGTTCTTC.

This clonotype appeared many times. The chain joins TRBV29-1 to TRBJ2-1; no clear D gene. The CDR3 is 11 residues long. The germline V and J ends were trimmed by 1 base and 8 bases, with 6 bases remaining between them. Germline V gene lookup returns CDR1 SQVTM and CDR2 ANQGSEA. The CDR3 sequence is CSVEGYDEQFF. As DNA, the CDR3 is TGCAGCGTTGAAGGGTATGATGAGCAGTTCTTC.

V and J are TRBV6-5 and TRBJ2-5; D is perhaps TRBD2 (7 bases). V was trimmed by 0 bases and J by 5 bases, leaving 22 bases between them. The CDR3 spans 18 residues. Per germline, CDR1 MNHEY and CDR2 SVGAGI. DNA for the CDR3: TGTGCCAGCAGTTACTCGAAGGCCGGGGGGCCCGGGAGGGAGACCCAGTACTTC. This encodes CASSYSKAGGPGRETQYF.

This clonotype was seen a handful of times. The V and J genes are TRBV20-1 and TRBJ1-1; TRBD1 agrees at 8 bases. The CDR3 loop spans 15 amino acids. Looked up from germline, CDR1 is DFQATT and CDR2 is SNEGSKA (reference sequence). After removal of 2 bases from V and 1 base from J, the junction contained 6 bases not matched to a gene. The CDR3 loop is CSARYPGQENTEAFF. In DNA, the CDR3 is TGCAGTGCTAGATACCCGGGACAGGAGAACACTGAAGCTTTCTTT.

V is TRBV30 and J is TRBJ1-1, with D perhaps matching TRBD1 (5 bases). V lost 2 bases and J lost 3, with 19 bases in between. This CDR3 contains 16 residues. The germline V gene encodes CDR1 GTSNPN and CDR2 SVGIG (reference sequence). The CDR3 is CAWSFALNRRDTEAFF. CDR3 DNA sequence: TGTGCCTGGAGTTTTGCCCTCAACAGGAGGGACACTGAAGCTTTCTTT.

This clonotype showed up just a few times. This chain connects TRBV5-1 to TRBJ2-7; D is possibly TRBD1 or TRBD2 (6 bases each). Germline CDR1 reads SGHRS; CDR2 reads YFSETQ. CDR3 size: 18 residues. Trimming cost V 5 bases and J 3 bases, with 27 bases left between them. CDR3 residues: CASRLTPPGGQINYEQYV. The CDR3 bases are TGCGCCAGCAGGTTGACCCCTCCCGGGGGCCAGATTAACTACGAGCAGTACGTC.

The rearrangement joins TRBV6-1 to TRBJ2-1, with D perhaps given as TRBD1 or TRBD2 (5 bases each). Trimming left V 5 bases short and J 7 bases short, with 15 bases between. Germline V lookup: CDR1 MNHNS, CDR2 SASEGT. The CDR3 covers 14 residues. The CDR3 DNA sequence: TGTGCCAGCAGTCGAGACGAGGGACGGAATGAGCAGTTCTTC. The encoded protein is CASSRDEGRNEQFF.

This chain joins TRBV5-1 and TRBJ2-3; D remains unclear. The CDR3 length is 16 residues. Germline CDR1 is SGHRS and CDR2 is YFSETQ. Trimming took off 3 bases at V and 6 bases at J, with 20 bases between the two ends. For the CDR3, the DNA is TGCGCCAGCAGCTGGGGTTTGGGCCAGAGTTTGGATACGCAGTATTTT. It yields the protein CASSWGLGQSLDTQYF. Based on the CDR3 plus reference TRBV5-1 and TRBJ2-3, the full variable domain is KAGVTQTPRYLIKTRGQQVTLSCSPISGHRSVSWYQQTPGQGLQFLFEYFSETQRNKGNFPGRFSGRQFSNSRSEMNVSTLELGDSALYLCASSWGLGQSLDTQYFGPGTRLTVL.

This clonotype was counted a few times. The J gene is TRBJ2-4, the V gene TRBV6-1, with TRBD2 matching over 10 bases. V lost 6 bases, J lost 5 bases, and 7 bases stayed unmatched. The CDR3 runs 15 residues. Germline assignment: CDR1 MNHNS and CDR2 SASEGT. The CDR3 nucleotides read TGTGCCAGCAGCCCCCGACTAGCGGGCCAAAACATTCAGTACTTC. Translation: CASSPRLAGQNIQYF.

In its sample, this clonotype was seen a few times. V and J are TRBV20-1 and TRBJ2-5; D is perhaps TRBD2 (6 bases). CDR1 is DFQATT and CDR2 is SNEGSKA in the germline V gene (reference sequence). Between the trimmed V and J ends, which lost 3 bases and 1 base, there was a span of 9 bases. This CDR3 has 13 amino acids. As DNA, the CDR3 is TGCAGTGCTAGCCGGGGGTTCCAAGAGACCCAGTACTTC. This encodes CSASRGFQETQYF.

CDR3 region: CATASYYGTDTQYF. DNA of the CDR3: TGTGCCACCGCATCGTACTACGGCACAGATACGCAGTATTTT. This sequence joins TRBV5-5 and TRBJ2-3, with D hard to call. CDR1 and CDR2 from the germline V gene are SGHKS and YYEKEE (reference sequence). This CDR3 is built from 14 residues. With 9 bases removed from V and 1 base from J, the gap between germline ends came to 15 bases.

This chain uses TRBV12-3 or TRBV12-4 with TRBJ2-1, with TRBD1 identical over 10 bases. The V segment lost 5 bases and the J segment 6 bases; nucleotides outside the gene matches: 10. The CDR3 sequence is 16 residues long. DNA of the CDR3: TGTGCCAGCAGTAACCCGGGACAGGGGCCCCCCAATGAGCAGTTCTTC. Translation: CASSNPGQGPPNEQFF.

Only a few counts were recorded for this clonotype. J is TRBJ2-1 and V is TRBV24-1; D call uncertain. CDR1 and CDR2 from the germline V gene are KGHDR and SFDVKD. Trimming shortened V by 5 bases and J by 4 bases, and 11 bases separated the two germline ends. The CDR3 is 14 residues long. As DNA, the CDR3 is TGTGCCACCAGTGGAGAGACTGATTACAATGAGCAGTTCTTC. This translates into CATSGETDYNEQFF.

The gene calls are TRBV7-2 and TRBJ2-2; TRBD2 matches 11 bases. The CDR3 is 17 amino acids. V trimming: 5 bases; J trimming: 1 base; junction bases outside the gene matches: 6. Germline CDR1 and CDR2: SGHTA and FQGNSA. CDR3 sequence: CASSKPGTSGNTGELFF. Here the CDR3 DNA reads TGTGCCAGCAGCAAACCAGGGACTAGCGGGAACACCGGGGAGCTGTTTTTT.

This clonotype was seen more than once but under ten times. The chain recombines TRBV20-1 with TRBJ1-2; D gene unclear. The V gene's germline CDR1 is DFQATT and CDR2 SNEGSKA (reference sequence). The CDR3 runs to 12 residues. With 7 bases removed from V and 8 bases from J, the gap between germline ends came to 17 bases. CDR3 protein: CSGRVQTGGYTF. The DNA of the CDR3 is TGCAGTGGTCGGGTCCAAACTGGAGGCTACACCTTC.